The 19 T cell receptor beta chains presented below share a single source sample, sequenced in a study of CD8+CD57+ T cells in acquired aplastic anemia. Individuals selected for sequencing had exhibited CD8+CD57+ cell expansion on flow cytometry. Genomic DNA was employed as the template in profiling TCR beta VDJ and CDR3. TCRdb itself ran the reads through MiXCR, one entry per CDR3 protein. The sample consists of some 120,000 distinct CDR3 sequences, over 30% of them appearing once. Sequences were obtained from sorted CD4+, CD8+, or CD8+CD57+ T cells (not recorded which) from PBMCs. The source is a human donor with aplastic anemia.

This clonotype was seen only once. This CDR3 reads CASSVGGDSYSPLHF. CDR3 coding DNA: TGTGCCAGCAGCGTAGGAGGGGACAGCTATTCACCCCTCCACTTT. J is TRBJ1-6 and V is TRBV7-2, with 7 bases that match TRBD1. The germline V gene encodes CDR1 SGHTA and CDR2 FQGNSA. The CDR3 runs 15 residues. Losses at the gene ends were 5 bases for V and 8 bases for J; bases not matched to a gene: 9.

This rearrangement joins TRBV20-1 to TRBJ1-1; 8 bases fit TRBD1. V gave up 3 bases and J gave up 7 bases; unmatched junction bases: 10. Germline-derived CDR1 and CDR2 are DFQATT and SNEGSKA (reference sequence). The CDR3 sequence is 14 residues long. This CDR3 is CSARDREGWFEAFF. The DNA of the CDR3 is TGCAGTGCTAGGGACAGGGAAGGTTGGTTTGAAGCTTTCTTT.

The rearrangement uses TRBV2 and TRBJ1-5; D might be TRBD1 (6 bases). This CDR3 region has 13 residues. Germline V lookup: CDR1 SNHLY, CDR2 FYNNEI. V was pared by 10 bases and J by 2 bases, with 12 bases between. CDR3 DNA: TGTGCCACACAGGGTCTACGCAATCAGCCCCAGCATTTT. Protein sequence: CATQGLRNQPQHF.

This clonotype came up once. A much larger clone differs from this one at a single base, so this may be a read error. This chain uses TRBV6-5 with TRBJ1-6; D perhaps matches TRBD1 (6 bases). The germline gives CDR1 MNHEY, CDR2 SVGAGI. This CDR3 is 17 amino acids long. CDR3 protein: CASSYTGPSSYNSPPHF. The CDR3 nucleotides are TGTGCCAGCAGCTATACAGGGCCGAGCTCCTATAATTCACCCCCCCACTTT.

This clonotype was recorded many times. The CDR3 bases are TGTGCCACCAGTCGTAGCGGTTCCTACAATGAGCAGTTCTTC. Its translation is CATSRSGSYNEQFF. The rearrangement uses TRBV24-1 and TRBJ2-1; possible D gene TRBD2, 6 bases. CDR1 KGHDR and CDR2 SFDVKD come from the germline V gene. The CDR3 covers 14 residues. Trimming took off 6 bases at V and 1 base at J, with 9 bases between the two ends.

This clonotype was recorded at least ten times. This chain uses TRBV19 with TRBJ2-1; unclear D gene. The V gene's germline CDR1 is LNHDA and CDR2 SQIVND (reference sequence). V lost 6 bases, J lost 0 bases, and 12 bases lay in between. The CDR3 runs to 15 residues. The CDR3 DNA sequence: TGTGCCAGTAGCCAGCGTCTAAGCTCCTACAATGAGCAGTTCTTC. Translated: CASSQRLSSYNEQFF.

This clonotype was recorded many times. The V and J genes are TRBV6-6 and TRBJ2-3; no reliable D call. The CDR3 is 14 amino acids. Germline V gives CDR1 MNHNY, CDR2 SVGAGI (reference sequence). V lost 0 bases and J 0 bases, leaving 4 bases between the germline ends. The CDR3 region has the DNA TGTGCCAGCAGTTACTCGGTTAGCACAGATACGCAGTATTTT. Translated, it gives CASSYSVSTDTQYF.

This clonotype was seen a few times. The chain employs TRBV18 and TRBJ1-5; D is possibly TRBD1 (6 bases). V lost 4 bases to trimming and J lost 3 bases, with 10 bases between them. Germline V gene sequence: CDR1 KGHSH, CDR2 LQKENI. The CDR3 runs to 14 residues. The CDR3 DNA is TGTGCCAGCTCACAGGGGACATACAATCAGCCCCAGCATTTT. Encoded protein: CASSQGTYNQPQHF.

V and J are TRBV7-9 and TRBJ1-5; D unresolved. V lost 0 bases to trimming and J lost 5 bases, with 5 bases between them. Germline V lookup: CDR1 SEHNR, CDR2 FQNEAQ (reference sequence). The CDR3 contains 13 residues. The CDR3, as DNA: TGTGCCAGCAGCTTAGCCACTGATCAGCCCCAGCATTTT. It is translated as CASSLATDQPQHF.

Turning to this clonotype: One end of the junction fails to match germline, which may point to a read error. The chain carries TRBV19 and TRBJ2-7, with TRBD1 as a possible D gene (6 bases). The CDR3 sequence is 15 residues long. The germline V gene has CDR1 LNHDA and CDR2 SQIVND (reference sequence). The CDR3 DNA follows: TGTGCCAGAAGTACATTCGGGGACACAAGTTACGAGCAGTACTTC. It specifies CARSTFGDTSYEQYF. The full variable domain, completed using reference TRBV19 and TRBJ2-7, is DGGITQSPKYLFRKEGQNVTLSCEQNLNHDAMYWYRQDPGQGLRLIYYSQIVNDFQKGDIAEGYSVSREKKESFPLTVTSAQKNPTAFYLCARSTFGDTSYEQYFGPGTRLTVT.

The chain couples TRBV28 to TRBJ1-5; 9 bases align to TRBD1. The germline V gene has CDR1 MDHEN and CDR2 SYDVKM. This CDR3 comprises 20 residues. The ends lost 3 bases at V and 1 base at J; junction bases unmatched: 16. The CDR3 loop reads CASSLGRRDRVLKSNQPQHF. The CDR3 DNA reads as TGTGCCAGCAGTTTGGGACGCCGGGACAGGGTCTTAAAAAGCAATCAGCCCCAGCATTTT.

The chain joins TRBV19 to TRBJ2-3, with D unresolved. Germline CDR1 is LNHDA and CDR2 is SQIVND (reference sequence). V lost 2 bases, J lost 2 bases, and 5 bases lay in between. The CDR3 runs 13 residues. DNA of the CDR3: TGTGCCAGTAGTATATCCGACACAGATACGCAGTATTTT. Amino acids: CASSISDTDTQYF.

Comment on this clonotype: One junction end disagrees with the germline gene, perhaps due to a read error. The chain links TRBV9 to TRBJ1-2, with 8 nucleotides matching TRBD1. Germline CDR1 and CDR2: SGDLS and YYNGEE. This CDR3 has 15 amino acids. CDR3 nucleotide sequence: TGTGCCGGCAGCTTAGGGAACAGGGGGGACTATGGCTACACCTTC. Protein product: CAGSLGNRGDYGYTF. The full variable domain, with the rest looked up from reference TRBV9 and TRBJ1-2, is DSGVTQTPKHLITATGQRVTLRCSPRSGDLSVYWYQQSLDQGLQFLIQYYNGEERAKGNILERFSAQQFPDLHSELNLSSLELGDSALYFCAGSLGNRGDYGYTFGSGTRLTVV.

In its sample, this clonotype was seen many times. The chain uses TRBV19 and TRBJ1-6, with 9 bases identical to TRBD1. Looked up from germline, CDR1 is LNHDA and CDR2 is SQIVND (reference sequence). Trimming at V came to 4 bases and at J to 7 bases, leaving 8 bases not matched to a gene. CDR3 length: 16 residues. As DNA, the CDR3 is TGTGCCAGTAGTAGGGGACAGGGACAGCGAAATTCACCCCTCCACTTT. It encodes CASSRGQGQRNSPLHF.

CDR3 loop: CASSLTAATNEKLFF. The CDR3 DNA sequence: TGTGCCAGCAGCTTAACGGCTGCAACTAATGAAAAACTGTTTTTT. The chain has TRBV7-2 and TRBJ1-4; D uncertain. The germline V gene has CDR1 SGHTA and CDR2 FQGNSA. Trimming pared 2 bases from V and 0 bases from J, leaving 7 bases between. The CDR3 consists of 15 residues. Combining the CDR3 with reference TRBV7-2 and TRBJ1-4 gives the whole variable domain GAGVSQSPSNKVTEKGKDVELRCDPISGHTALYWYRQSLGQGLEFLIYFQGNSAPDKSGLPSDRFSAERTGGSVSTLTIQRTQQEDSAVYLCASSLTAATNEKLFFGSGTQLSVL.

The chain is built from TRBV20-1 and TRBJ2-3; D is unclear. This CDR3 contains 12 residues. In germline, CDR1 is DFQATT, CDR2 SNEGSKA (reference sequence). V lost 5 bases and J 1 base, leaving 7 bases between the germline ends. The CDR3 DNA follows: TGCAGTGCTCGACGAGGCACAGATACGCAGTATTTT. Protein sequence: CSARRGTDTQYF.

This clonotype occurred many times. The genes are TRBV12-3 or TRBV12-4 and TRBJ1-2, with D tentatively TRBD1 (6 bases). V was clipped by 7 bases and J by 2 bases, with 17 bases between them. This CDR3 comprises 15 residues. The CDR3 here is CASTMVTRGNYGYTF. CDR3 DNA sequence: TGTGCCAGCACGATGGTGACCAGGGGAAACTATGGCTACACCTTC.

This clonotype appeared a few times. J is TRBJ2-1 and V is TRBV3-1; 9 positions match TRBD2. Germline lookup yields CDR1 LGHDT and CDR2 YNNKEL (reference sequence). J lost 4 bases, V lost 5 bases, and 6 bases had no gene match. CDR3 size: 15 residues. The CDR3 spells CASSITSGQYNEQFF. The CDR3 DNA sequence: TGTGCCAGCAGCATAACTAGCGGGCAGTACAATGAGCAGTTCTTC.

This clonotype was recorded only once. This chain joins TRBV7-2 and TRBJ2-5, with unresolved D. Per the germline V gene, CDR1 is SGHTA and CDR2 is FQGNSA. This CDR3 is 13 amino acids long. Trimming removed 6 bases at V and 4 bases at J, with 12 bases between. The CDR3 is CASSPMLAETQYF. The CDR3 DNA is TGTGCCAGCAGTCCCATGTTAGCAGAGACCCAGTACTTC.